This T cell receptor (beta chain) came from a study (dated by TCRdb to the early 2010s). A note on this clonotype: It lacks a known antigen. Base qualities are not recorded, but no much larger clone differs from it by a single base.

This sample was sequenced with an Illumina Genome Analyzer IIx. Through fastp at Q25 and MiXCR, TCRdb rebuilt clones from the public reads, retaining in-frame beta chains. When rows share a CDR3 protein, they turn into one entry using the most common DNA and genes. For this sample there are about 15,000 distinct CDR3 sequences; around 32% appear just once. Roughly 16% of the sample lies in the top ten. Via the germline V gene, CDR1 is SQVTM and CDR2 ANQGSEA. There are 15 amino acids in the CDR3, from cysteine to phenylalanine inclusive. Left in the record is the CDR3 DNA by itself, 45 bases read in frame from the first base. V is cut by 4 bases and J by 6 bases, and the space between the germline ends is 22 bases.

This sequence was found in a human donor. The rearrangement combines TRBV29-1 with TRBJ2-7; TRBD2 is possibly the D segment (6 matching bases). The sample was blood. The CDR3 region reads CSVVGEAGGNGEQYF. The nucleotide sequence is TGCAGCGTTGTGGGGGAGGCTGGGGGGAACGGCGAGCAGTACTTC.